The T cell receptor beta chain under discussion was sequenced for a study of CD8 T cells in Susac syndrome (dated by TCRdb to about 2019). In terms of the full investigation: Whether CD8+ T cell activation and differentiation in Susac syndrome was antigen driven was tested using repertoire sequencing. What the authors observed across the whole study: The TCR sequencing and HLA analysis was acknowledged to have included a relatively small number of individuals.

Peripheral blood CD8+ and CD4+ T cells from healthy donors, Susac syndrome patients and multiple sclerosis patients were profiled using high-throughput TCR beta sequencing. Treatment-naive patients with stable or active relapsing-remitting disease fulfilling revised McDonald criteria were used as multiple sclerosis controls. CD8+ TEMRA cells were enriched by FACS, while bulk CD8+ and CD4+ T cells were purified by magnetic negative isolation. Blood was collected in EDTA tubes and processed within 24 hours, with PBMCs isolated through density gradient centrifugation. PBMCs intended for TCR sequencing were cryopreserved in liquid nitrogen and thawed later in a water bath at 37 degrees C. The sorted or isolated CD4+, CD8+ and CD8+ TEMRA cells had a purity of 90% or higher. The germline V gene (reference sequence) provides CDR1 SSHAT and CDR2 FNYEAQ. The CDR3, cysteine through phenylalanine, is 14 amino acids long. Only the CDR3 region is kept as DNA, spanning 42 bases read in frame from base 1.

RNA was extracted using the RNeasy kit, and roughly 0.45 to 1 ug of the RNA was reverse transcribed with random hexamers. The immunoSEQ multiplex PCR assay, which covers 54 Vbeta and 13 Jbeta segments, was used to amplify TCR beta CDR3 regions. Bias from PCR amplification was corrected by using a synthetic template baseline for primer optimization and for computational correction. The study's own analysis went as follows. Reads were annotated to V, D and J genes according to IMGT and were analyzed with immunoSEQ Analyzer, with only productive sequences retained. Clonality was computed as one minus Shannon entropy normalized by log2 of the number of productive unique sequences. Public and private clones were assessed among the 100 most prevalent clones of each patient and control. Susac-specific clones were defined as absent from healthy and MS cohorts, over a thousand published viral clones and other ImmuneACCESS disease sequences. TCRdb reran the public reads through fastp at Q25 and MiXCR, keeping productive beta chains. Rows with one shared CDR3 protein collapse into an entry with the most common genes and DNA. TCRdb's processing, not the study's, gives the V and J calls here. In this sample the table shows fewer than 350,000 distinct CDR3 sequences, 92% of which occur a single time. Clones ranked in the top ten supply 0.065% of the sample.

Concerning this clonotype: What antigen it recognizes has not been identified. At one end, the junction sequence differs from germline, possibly due to a read error.

The sequence joins TRBV7-7 to TRBJ2-5; the D gene could be either TRBD1 or TRBD2, each agreeing at 5 bases. The TCR comes from a human donor with multiple sclerosis. Sequenced input: CD4+ T cells from PBMCs. CDR3 region: CASSSLGAEETQYF. In nucleotides, the sequence is TGTGCTAGCAGCTCCCTCGGGGCAGAAGAGACCCAGTACTTC.